This T cell receptor (beta chain) comes out of a study of CD8 T cells in Susac syndrome. An input of about 0.45 to 1 ug of RNA was subjected to reverse transcription using random hexamers. TCRdb independently ran MiXCR on the immunoSEQ multiplex PCR reads; one entry per CDR3 protein. The profile shows more than 65,000 distinct CDR3 sequences, 95% of them singletons. The CDR3 is made up of 14 amino acids. CDR1 is SEHNR, CDR2 FQNEAQ, per germline (reference sequence). The ends were cut back, 6 bases at V and 2 bases at J, with 13 bases in the middle. Sequencing of TCR beta was performed on blood CD8+ and CD4+ T cells.

Sequenced sample: CD8+ T cells from PBMCs. This sequence was found in a human donor in good health. This chain links TRBV7-9 with TRBJ1-2; D gene unclear. The CDR3 here is CASSPTTSNYGYTF. CDR3 in DNA: TGTGCCAGCAGTCCGACGACAAGCAACTATGGCTACACCTTC.